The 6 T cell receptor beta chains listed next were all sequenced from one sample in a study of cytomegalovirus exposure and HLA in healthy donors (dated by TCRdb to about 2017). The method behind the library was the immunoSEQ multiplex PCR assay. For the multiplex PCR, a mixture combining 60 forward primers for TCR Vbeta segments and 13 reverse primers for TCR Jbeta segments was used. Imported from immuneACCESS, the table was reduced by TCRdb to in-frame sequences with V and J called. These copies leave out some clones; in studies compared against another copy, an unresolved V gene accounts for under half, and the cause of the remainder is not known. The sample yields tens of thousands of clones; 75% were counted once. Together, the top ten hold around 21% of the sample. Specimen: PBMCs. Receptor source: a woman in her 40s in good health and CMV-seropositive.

The CDR3 bases are TGTGCTAGTGTTAGCCGGGTGAGCACAGATACGCAGTATTTT. It yields the protein CASVSRVSTDTQYF. The V and J genes are TRBV12-5 and TRBJ2-3; no firm D call. The CDR3 covers 14 residues. V was pared by 7 bases and J by 0 bases, with 11 bases between. Germline CDR1 LGHNT, CDR2 FRNRAP.

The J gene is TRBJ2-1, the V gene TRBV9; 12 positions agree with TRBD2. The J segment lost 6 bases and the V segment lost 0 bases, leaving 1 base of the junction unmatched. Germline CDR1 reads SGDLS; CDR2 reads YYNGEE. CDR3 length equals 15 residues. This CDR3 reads CASSVGTSGANEQFF. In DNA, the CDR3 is TGTGCCAGCAGCGTAGGGACTAGCGGGGCCAATGAGCAGTTCTTC. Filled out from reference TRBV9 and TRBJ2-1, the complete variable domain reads DSGVTQTPKHLITATGQRVTLRCSPRSGDLSVYWYQQSLDQGLQFLIQYYNGEERAKGNILERFSAQQFPDLHSELNLSSLELGDSALYFCASSVGTSGANEQFFGPGTRLTVL.

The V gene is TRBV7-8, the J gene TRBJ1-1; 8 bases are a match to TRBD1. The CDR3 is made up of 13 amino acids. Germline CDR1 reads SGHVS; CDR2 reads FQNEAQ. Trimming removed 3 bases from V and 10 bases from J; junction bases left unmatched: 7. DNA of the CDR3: TGTGCCAGCAGCTTTGACAGGGGAACGGTAGCTTTCTTT. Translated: CASSFDRGTVAFF. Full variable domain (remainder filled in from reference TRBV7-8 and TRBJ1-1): GAGVSQSPRYKVAKRGQDVALRCDPISGHVSLFWYQQALGQGPEFLTYFQNEAQLDKSGLPSDRFFAERPEGSVSTLKIQRTQQEDSAVYLCASSFDRGTVAFFGQGTRLTVV.

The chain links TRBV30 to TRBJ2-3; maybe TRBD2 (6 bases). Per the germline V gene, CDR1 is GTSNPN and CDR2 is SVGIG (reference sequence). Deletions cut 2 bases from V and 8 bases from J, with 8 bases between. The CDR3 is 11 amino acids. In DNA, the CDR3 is TGTGCCTGGAGTACGGGGGTTACGCAGTATTTT. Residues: CAWSTGVTQYF. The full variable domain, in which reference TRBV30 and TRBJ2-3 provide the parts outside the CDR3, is SQTIHQWPATLVQPVGSPLSLECTVEGTSNPNLYWYRQAAGRGLQLLFYSVGIGQISSEVPQNLSASRPQDRQFILSSKKLLLSDSGFYLCAWSTGVTQYFGPGTRLTVL.

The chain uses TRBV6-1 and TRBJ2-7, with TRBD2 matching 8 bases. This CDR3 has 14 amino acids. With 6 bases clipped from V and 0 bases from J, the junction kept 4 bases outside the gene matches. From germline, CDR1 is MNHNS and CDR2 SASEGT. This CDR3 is CASRSGGVSYEQYF. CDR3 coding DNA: TGTGCCAGCAGATCCGGGGGGGTCTCCTACGAGCAGTACTTC.

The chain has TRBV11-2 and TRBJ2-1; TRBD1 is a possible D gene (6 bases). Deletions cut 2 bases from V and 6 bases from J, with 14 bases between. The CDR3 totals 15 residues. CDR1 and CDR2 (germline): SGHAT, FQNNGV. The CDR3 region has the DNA TGTGCCAGCAGCTTATGGGACACGGAGAGCAATGAGCAGTTCTTC. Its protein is CASSLWDTESNEQFF.